The clone carrying this TCR beta chain was seen ten or more times. Its target is not known. V shed 5 bases and J shed 4 bases, with 23 bases lying between them. The CDR3 loop spans 17 amino acids. The V gene's germline CDR1 is SGHVS and CDR2 FNYEAQ. This sample was included in a study of T cell repertoires in cytomegalovirus infection. Study background: Matching HLA type, along with CMV infection, was indicated by public TCR beta signatures. Study-wide results and caveats: HLA-C-restricted CMV-specific TCR beta clonotypes were dominant in the ex vivo response. CMV carriers having the relevant HLA were flagged by cumulative public TCR beta family frequency.

TCRdb processed the reads anew with MiXCR; each CDR3 protein has one entry. This repertoire shows about 920,000 distinct CDR3 sequences, roughly 30% found once; its top ten account for more than 12%. The gene calls are TRBV7-6 and TRBJ2-5; the D gene is possibly TRBD2 (5 bases). This receptor was obtained from a human donor in good health (CMV status not recorded). Some clones in this sample may be carry-over from other donors' samples. The sample in question was cultured CD8+ T cells from PBMCs, obtained from culture after CMV antigen stimulation. The CDR3 here is CASSRSRAGKIAETQYF. The CDR3 DNA follows: TGTGCCAGCAGCCGCTCGAGGGCAGGAAAAATCGCAGAGACCCAGTACTTC.